This TCR beta chain comes out of a study of patients and donors after allogeneic stem cell transplantation. The CDR3 length is 10 residues. V lost 7 bases to trimming and J lost 7 bases, with 7 bases between them. The germline CDR1 and CDR2 sequences are SQVTM and ANQGSEA. TCRdb passed the RT-PCR reads through MiXCR, listing each CDR3 protein once. The sample lists over 350,000 distinct CDR3 sequences; 16% were seen once. This chain joins TRBV29-1 and TRBJ1-4; possibly TRBD1 for D (5 bases). Input material: blood, either unsorted or a sorted T cell fraction (not recorded which). The clonotype comes from a human donor who was either an allogeneic HSCT recipient or a stem cell or donor lymphocyte infusion donor (not recorded which). It is not recorded whose cells these are; they may come from a transplant donor. The CDR3 loop is CSAGGEKLFF. The CDR3 DNA follows: TGCAGCGCGGGGGGTGAAAAACTGTTTTTT.